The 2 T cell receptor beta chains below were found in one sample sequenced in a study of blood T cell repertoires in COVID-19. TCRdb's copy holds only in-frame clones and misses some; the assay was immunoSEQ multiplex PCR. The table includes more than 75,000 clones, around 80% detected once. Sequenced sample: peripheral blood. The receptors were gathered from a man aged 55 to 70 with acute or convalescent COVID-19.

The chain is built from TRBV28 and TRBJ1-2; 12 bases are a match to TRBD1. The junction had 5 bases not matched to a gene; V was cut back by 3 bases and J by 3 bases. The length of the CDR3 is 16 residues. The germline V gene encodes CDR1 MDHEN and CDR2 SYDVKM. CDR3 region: CASSFAGTGGDYGYTF. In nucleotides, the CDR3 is TGTGCCAGCAGTTTCGCCGGGACAGGGGGCGACTATGGCTACACCTTC.

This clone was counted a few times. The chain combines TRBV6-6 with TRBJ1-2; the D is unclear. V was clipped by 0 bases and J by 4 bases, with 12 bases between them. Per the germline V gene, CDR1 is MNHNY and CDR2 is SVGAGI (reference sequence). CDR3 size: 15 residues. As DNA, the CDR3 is TGTGCCAGCAGTTACTCTAGCGGGGAGGGCTATGGCTACACCTTC. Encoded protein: CASSYSSGEGYGYTF.